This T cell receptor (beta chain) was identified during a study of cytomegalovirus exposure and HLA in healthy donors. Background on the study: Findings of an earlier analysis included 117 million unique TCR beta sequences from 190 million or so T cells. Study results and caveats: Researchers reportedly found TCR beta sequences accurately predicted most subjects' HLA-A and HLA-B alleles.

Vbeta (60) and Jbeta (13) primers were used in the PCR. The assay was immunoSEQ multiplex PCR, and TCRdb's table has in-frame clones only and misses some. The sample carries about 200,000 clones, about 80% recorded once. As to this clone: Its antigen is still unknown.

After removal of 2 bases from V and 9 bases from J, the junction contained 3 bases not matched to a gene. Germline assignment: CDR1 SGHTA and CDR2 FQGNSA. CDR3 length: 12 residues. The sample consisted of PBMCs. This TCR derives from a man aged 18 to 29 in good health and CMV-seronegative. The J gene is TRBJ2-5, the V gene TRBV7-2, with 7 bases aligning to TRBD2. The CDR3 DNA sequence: TGTGCCAGCAGCTTATATGGGGGGGCCCAGTACTTC. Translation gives CASSLYGGAQYF.